The sequence of this TCR beta chain was determined in a study of blood T cell repertoires in COVID-19. Study context: PBMCs, B-cell-depleted T cells, or T cells were the source of the cDNA or gDNA that made up the material.

Original analysis: Reference gene primer amplification gave estimated nucleated cell counts. Profiling relied on immunoSEQ multiplex PCR, and the TCRdb table lists in-frame clones only, not all of them. V and J calls and clone size are those listed in that table; D and trimming were worked out from the DNA. The sample includes some 240,000 clones, approximately 85% seen only once; the top ten take 2.4%. Patients of the Seattle cohort, enrolled during active infection, were followed longitudinally. This CDR3 is 17 amino acids long. CDR1 is MGHRA and CDR2 is YSYEKL in the germline V gene. Trimming took off 3 bases at V and 0 bases at J, with 17 bases between the two ends.

The receptor's source is a woman in her seventies with COVID-19, enrolled during active disease. The material sequenced was peripheral blood. V is TRBV4-1 and J is TRBJ1-1, with a tentative D call TRBD1 (5 bases). The CDR3 nucleotides are TGCGCCAGCAGCCACCGAATGGGGCAGCACATGAACACTGAAGCTTTCTTT. This gives the protein CASSHRMGQHMNTEAFF.